Listed below are T cell receptor beta chains from one sample, sequenced in a study of T cell responses to AZD1222 COVID-19 vaccine. Measured with immunoSEQ multiplex PCR; TCRdb has only the in-frame clones, and not every one. Of about 150,000 clones listed, 90% to 95% are singletons. The starting material was peripheral blood, obtained on day 0 of AZD1222 vaccination. These TCRs come from an adult in good health. Both conserved end residues are part of each CDR3. Each record gives: D gene, V gene, J gene, clone size, CDR3 protein, CDR3 DNA. D genes are given only for firm matches. The size field is filled for only some rows; it gives once, few, many or a size class.

TRBD1	TRBV6-5	TRBJ2-7	NA	CASSSDRSSYEQYF	TGTGCCAGCAGTTCGGACAGGAGTTCCTACGAGCAGTACTTC
TRBD1	TRBV7-2	TRBJ2-1	NA	CASSLETGGYEQFF	TGTGCCAGCAGCTTAGAAACAGGGGGCTATGAGCAGTTCTTC
TRBD1	TRBV13	TRBJ1-1	NA	CASSLALDRVGLGFMNTEAFF	TGTGCCAGCAGCTTAGCTCTTGACAGGGTGGGTCTGGGGTTCATGAACACTGAAGCTTTCTTT
NA	TRBV5-1	TRBJ1-6	large	CASSLALVSPLHF	TGCGCCAGCAGCTTGGCTTTGGTCTCACCCCTCCACTTT
TRBD1	TRBV6-5	TRBJ2-7	NA	CASSKRDRVKEQYF	TGTGCCAGCAGTAAACGGGACAGGGTAAAAGAGCAGTACTTC
NA	TRBV7-2	TRBJ2-7	NA	CASSFVTSYEQYF	TGTGCCAGCAGCTTTGTCACCTCCTACGAGCAGTACTTC
NA	TRBV5-6	TRBJ2-7	NA	CASSLEPREQYF	TGTGCCAGCAGCTTGGAACCTAGGGAGCAGTACTTC
TRBD1	TRBV15	TRBJ1-4	NA	CATSRGTGVNEKLFF	TGTGCCACCAGCAGGGGAACAGGGGTTAATGAAAAACTGTTTTTT
NA	TRBV25-1	TRBJ1-6	NA	CASRGTGNSPLHF	TGTGCCAGCAGGGGAACTGGGAATTCACCCCTCCACTTT
NA	TRBV29-1	TRBJ2-5	NA	CSVRFQETQYF	TGCAGCGTTCGATTCCAAGAGACCCAGTACTTC
NA	TRBV9	TRBJ2-1	NA	CASSVENGLEQFF	TGTGCCAGCAGCGTTGAGAACGGACTAGAGCAGTTCTTC
NA	TRBV2	TRBJ2-1	once	CASTLDSPQNEQFF	TGTGCCAGCACCTTGGACAGTCCCCAAAATGAGCAGTTCTTC